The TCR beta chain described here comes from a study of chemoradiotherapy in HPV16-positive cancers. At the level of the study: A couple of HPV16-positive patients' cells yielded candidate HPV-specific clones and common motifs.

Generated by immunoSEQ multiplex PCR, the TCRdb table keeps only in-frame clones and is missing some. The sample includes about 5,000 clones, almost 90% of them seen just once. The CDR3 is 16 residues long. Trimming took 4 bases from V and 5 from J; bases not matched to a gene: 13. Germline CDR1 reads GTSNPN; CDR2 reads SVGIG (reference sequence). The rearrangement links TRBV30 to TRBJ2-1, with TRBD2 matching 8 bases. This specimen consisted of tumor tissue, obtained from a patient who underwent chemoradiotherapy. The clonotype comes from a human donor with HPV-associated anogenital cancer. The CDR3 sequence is CAWNTLDSGAHNEQFF. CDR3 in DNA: TGTGCCTGGAATACCCTGGATAGCGGGGCCCACAATGAGCAGTTCTTC.